Below, one TCR beta chain is given with its context. Its antigen is unidentified. Compared with germline, one end of the junction differs, possibly owing to a read error. Reverse transcription of roughly 0.45 ug total RNA with a constant-region primer produced TCR beta cDNA. Generation of the TCR beta libraries relied on three nested multiplex PCR rounds using slightly modified ARM-PCR. The first two PCR rounds used TRBV1-TRBV30 primers with a Cbeta primer, approximately 10 cycles each. TCRdb re-called the multiplex PCR reads through MiXCR, storing one row per CDR3 protein. Of more than 85,000 distinct CDR3 sequences in the sample, roughly 80% were seen once. This CDR3 comprises 13 residues. CDR1 and CDR2 (germline): SEHNR, FQNEAQ (reference sequence). This entry belongs to a study of tumor-infiltrating lymphocytes in primary liver carcinoma. On the study more broadly: With diameters of roughly 4 to 11 cm, tumors were stage T1-T3 N0M0.

The study's findings and limits: Tumor region pairs outstripped tumor-adjacent and tumor-blood pairs in overlap. Just about 7-24% of leading clones were found in every one of five regions.

Extraction of RNA together with DNA used about 17-31 mg of unsorted bulk tissue. Researchers took samples from five separate regions of each tumor. This chain joins TRBV7-9 and TRBJ2-7; no reliable D call. Source material: liver tumor tissue from sampling region 3. Subset defined: tumor region T3, left-lateral pole. The TCR was taken from a man aged 40-50 years with primary liver carcinoma and hepatitis B virus infection. In nucleotides, the CDR3 is TGTGCCAGCAGCTTAGGAGCCGAACTCCGCCTGTATTTC. Translating gives CASSLGAELRLYF.